This TCR beta chain is from a study of T cell responses to AZD1222 COVID-19 vaccine. General observations from the study: Baseline seropositives among AZD1222 recipients totaled only six or seven.

This clone was seen just once. The antigen is unknown. The table came from immunoSEQ multiplex PCR; TCRdb's copy has only in-frame clones and leaves some out. The table shows around 95,000 clones, with about nine tenths occurring only once. The germline V gene encodes CDR1 MNHEY and CDR2 SMNVEV (reference sequence). The trim removed 5 bases at V and 7 bases at J, leaving 3 bases unmatched. The CDR3 totals 15 residues. V gene TRBV27 combines with J gene TRBJ2-2, with 14 bases aligning to TRBD2. Source: peripheral blood, taken on day 0 of AZD1222 vaccination. The receptor comes from an adult in good health. The CDR3 region has the DNA TGTGCCAGCAGTCCGGGACTAGCGGGAGACGGGGAGCTGTTTTTT. This encodes CASSPGLAGDGELFF.